The next 9 T cell receptor beta chains were all read from a single sample in a study of cytotoxic CD8 clonotypes in ibrutinib-treated CLL. Sequencing was performed with immunoSEQ multiplex PCR; in TCRdb, only in-frame clones are kept and a portion is missing. Of over 70,000 clones in the sample, just over 85% are singletons; the top ten hold 5.4%. The sequenced sample was PBMCs, obtained before ibrutinib treatment. All receptors come from a human donor with chronic lymphocytic leukemia.

The V gene is TRBV2, the J gene TRBJ1-2; 8 nucleotides agree with TRBD1. After removal of 6 bases from V and 2 bases from J, the junction contained 8 bases not matched to a gene. This CDR3 region has 15 residues. Germline-derived CDR1 and CDR2 are SNHLY and FYNNEI. CDR3 nucleotides: TGTGCCAGCAGCGGAGGACAGGGAGGGAACTATGGCTACACCTTC. Translating it yields CASSGGQGGNYGYTF.

The chain links TRBV7-3 to TRBJ2-3, with D tentatively TRBD2 (7 bases). CDR3 length equals 14 residues. Germline CDR1 and CDR2: SGHTA and FQGTGA. Deletions cut 1 base from V and 6 bases from J, with 11 bases between. CDR3 in amino acids: CASSLRGRGDTQYF. DNA for the CDR3: TGTGCCAGCAGCTTAAGAGGGAGGGGGGATACGCAGTATTTT.

The chain links TRBV30 to TRBJ1-4; 7 positions match TRBD1. In germline, CDR1 is GTSNPN, CDR2 SVGIG (reference sequence). CDR3 length: 13 residues. Unmatched junction bases numbered 6, after V lost 4 bases and J lost 7 bases. The CDR3 is CAWNTGVGEKLFF. The CDR3 coding sequence is TGTGCCTGGAATACAGGGGTCGGTGAAAAACTGTTTTTT.

The gene calls are TRBV7-9 and TRBJ1-1, with D uncertain. V was pared by 4 bases and J by 2 bases, with 14 bases between. This CDR3 has 15 residues. Germline assignment: CDR1 SEHNR and CDR2 FQNEAQ (reference sequence). The CDR3 coding sequence is TGTGCCAGCAGCTCCCCTCAACACCAAAACACTGAAGCTTTCTTT. Amino acid sequence: CASSSPQHQNTEAFF.

This chain links TRBV27 with TRBJ2-7, with D perhaps matching TRBD1 (5 bases). Germline lookup yields CDR1 MNHEY and CDR2 SMNVEV (reference sequence). The V end was cut by 5 bases, the J end by 6 bases, with 14 bases between. This CDR3 contains 13 residues. CDR3 region: CASSPLTVTEQYF. As DNA, the CDR3 is TGTGCCAGCAGTCCCCTGACAGTGACCGAGCAGTACTTC.

The chain has TRBV11-2 and TRBJ2-2; D is unresolved. Per germline, CDR1 SGHAT and CDR2 FQNNGV. CDR3 length: 15 amino acids. V was pared by 5 bases and J by 2 bases, with 12 bases between. CDR3 protein: CASSPRLGNTGELFF. The DNA of the CDR3 is TGTGCCAGCAGCCCGCGACTGGGAAACACCGGGGAGCTGTTTTTT.

As regards this clone: Other DNA sequences in this specimen translate into the identical CDR3. The chain combines TRBV28 with TRBJ1-1, with 10 bases aligning to TRBD1. CDR3 length: 15 residues. The J segment lost 4 bases and the V segment lost 6 bases, leaving 8 bases of the junction unmatched. Germline CDR1 is MDHEN and CDR2 is SYDVKM. The CDR3 coding sequence is TGTGCCAGCAGCCGAGAGACAGGGGGCGCCACTGAAGCTTTCTTT. Its protein is CASSRETGGATEAFF.

The chain employs TRBV30 and TRBJ2-2; D is unclear. CDR1 GTSNPN and CDR2 SVGIG come from the germline V gene (reference sequence). This CDR3 region has 13 residues. Trimming removed 3 bases at V and 2 bases at J, with 7 bases between. CDR3 residues: CAWRVGNTGELFF. CDR3 bases: TGTGCCTGGAGGGTCGGCAACACCGGGGAGCTGTTTTTT.

The chain links TRBV11-3 to TRBJ1-2; D is uncertain. V lost 1 base and J lost 8, with 8 bases in between. Germline loops: CDR1 SGHNT, CDR2 YENEEA. CDR3 length: 12 residues. CDR3 DNA sequence: TGTGCCAGCAGCTTAGGGGAGACGGGCTACACCTTC. This translates into CASSLGETGYTF.